The entry that follows covers one TCR beta chain sequence. What it recognizes is unknown. The data are from a study of T cell responses to AZD1222 COVID-19 vaccine. Study at large: Pooled samples include second doses given at about 4 or 12 weeks. Study findings and constraints: A mostly white British donor set with more females was recruited, and clonal diversity was possibly underestimated. Of the AZD1222 recipients, only 5 or 6 were seropositive at baseline. Spike regions recognized by vaccine-associated CD4 TCRs spanned the protein, led by 160-218 and 743-854.

Here immunoSEQ multiplex PCR was the method, and the copy in TCRdb shows in-frame clones only, minus some. The data show 160,000 or so clones, around 94% seen once. The CDR3 has 14 residues. Germline values: CDR1 GTSNPN, CDR2 SVGIG (reference sequence). V dropped 2 bases and J dropped 4 bases, with 14 bases sitting between them. This TCR came from an adult in good health. Material: peripheral blood, obtained on day 0 of AZD1222 vaccination. The chain is built from TRBV30 and TRBJ1-1; the D gene is possibly TRBD1 (6 bases). The CDR3 DNA follows: TGTGCCTGGAGTTTGGGGGCAGTGGGCACTGAAGCTTTCTTT. Translation: CAWSLGAVGTEAFF.